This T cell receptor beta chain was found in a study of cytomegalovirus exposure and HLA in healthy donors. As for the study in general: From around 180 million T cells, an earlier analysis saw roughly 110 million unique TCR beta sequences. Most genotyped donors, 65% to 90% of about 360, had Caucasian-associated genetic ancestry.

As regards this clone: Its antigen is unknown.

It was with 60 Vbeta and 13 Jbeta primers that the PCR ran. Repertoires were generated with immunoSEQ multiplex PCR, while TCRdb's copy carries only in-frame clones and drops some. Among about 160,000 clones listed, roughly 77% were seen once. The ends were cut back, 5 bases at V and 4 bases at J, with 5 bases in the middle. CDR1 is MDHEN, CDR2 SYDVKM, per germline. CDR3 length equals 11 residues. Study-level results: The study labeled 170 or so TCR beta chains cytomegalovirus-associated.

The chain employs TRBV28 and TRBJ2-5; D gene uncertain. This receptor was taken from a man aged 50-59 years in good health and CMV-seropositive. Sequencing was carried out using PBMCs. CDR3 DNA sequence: TGTGCCAGCAGTCTGAGAGAGACCCAGTACTTC. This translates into CASSLRETQYF.